These 4 T cell receptor beta chains were sequenced from one sample in a study of shared clonotypes between healthy human individuals. Using immunoSEQ multiplex PCR, the repertoire was profiled, and TCRdb retains in-frame clones only, with some absent. The sample lists some 2.4 million clones; 80% to 95% were seen once. Sequencing input: naive CD4+ T cells from PBMCs. Subset noted: CD45RA+ positively selected. The receptors shown here come from a man aged 18 to 30 in good health. Some clones in this sample may be carry-over from other donors' samples.

The chain links TRBV6-6 to TRBJ1-2, with 11 bases aligning to TRBD1. V lost 1 base and J lost 8; bases outside the gene matches: 6. The CDR3 consists of 15 residues. In germline, CDR1 is MNHNY, CDR2 SVGAGI (reference sequence). The chain's CDR3 is CASSYLGQGVWGYTF. CDR3 bases: TGTGCCAGCAGTTACTTGGGACAGGGGGTGTGGGGCTACACCTTC.

A note on this clone: Other DNA sequences in the sample encode the same CDR3. The rearrangement links TRBV28 to TRBJ1-1; no firm D call. CDR1 is MDHEN and CDR2 is SYDVKM in the germline V gene. CDR3 size: 11 residues. Trimming took off 7 bases at V and 0 bases at J, with 3 bases between the two ends. DNA of the CDR3: TGTGCCAGCACCATGAACACTGAAGCTTTCTTT. Its protein is CASTMNTEAFF.

The chain links TRBV6-6 to TRBJ1-1; D is uncertain. Germline loops: CDR1 MNHNY, CDR2 SVGAGI (reference sequence). The CDR3 has 15 residues. Trimming left V 6 bases short and J 1 base short, with 15 bases between. CDR3 sequence (DNA): TGTGCCAGCAGCCGCCCCGGCAGGCAGAACACTGAAGCTTTCTTT. This gives the protein CASSRPGRQNTEAFF.

This clone was detected a few times. CDR3 loop: CASSRTVGRAFF. The CDR3 nucleotides are TGTGCCAGCAGTCGGACAGTGGGGCGAGCTTTCTTT. The J gene is TRBJ1-1, the V gene TRBV2, with D perhaps matching TRBD1 (6 bases). This CDR3 region has 12 residues. Trimming removed 5 bases from V and 10 bases from J, with 14 bases in between. CDR1 SNHLY and CDR2 FYNNEI come from the germline V gene.